This TCR beta chain was profiled in a study of shared clonotypes between healthy human individuals. General study points: The represented genetic and exposure-history diversity was limited by the small number of donors.

On this clone itself: What it binds is not known.

This table comes from immunoSEQ multiplex PCR, and its TCRdb copy is limited to in-frame clones, with some not included. The profile shows 2 million to 2.5 million clones, approximately 94% of them singletons. The length of the CDR3 is 13 residues. Germline lookup yields CDR1 LNHDA and CDR2 SQIVND (reference sequence). V was clipped by 7 bases and J by 2 bases, with 11 bases between them. This TCR derives from a man aged 18 to 35 in good health. The V and J genes are TRBV19 and TRBJ1-2; no clear D. Input material: naive CD4+ T cells sorted from blood. Subset given: CD45RA+ positively selected. CDR3 amino acids: CASKATGNYGYTF. CDR3 nucleotides: TGTGCCAGTAAGGCCACGGGGAACTATGGCTACACCTTC.